The entry that follows covers one T cell receptor (beta chain) sequence. This sample was taken from a study of blood T cell repertoires in COVID-19. Looking at the study overall: Acute-phase and convalescent COVID-19 samples originated in the United States, Italy and Spain.

In the study's own analysis: How many nucleated cells were present was estimated from reference gene primer amplification. Clones were read by immunoSEQ multiplex PCR, and TCRdb kept only the in-frame ones, dropping some. V, J and clone size derive from that table, while D and trimming were established from the DNA sequence. Of some 250,000 clones listed, around 87% are singletons. Deletions cut 4 bases from V and 3 bases from J, with 12 bases between. CDR3 size: 14 residues. Germline assignment: CDR1 SGHAT and CDR2 FQNNGV. The V call is TRBV11-2, the J call TRBJ1-2; weak D call: TRBD1 (6 bases). Sequenced sample: peripheral blood. The sequence came from a woman in her twenties or thirties who had recovered from COVID-19. This chain's CDR3 is CASSYRDNYYGYTF. For the CDR3, the DNA is TGTGCCAGCAGCTACCGGGACAACTACTATGGCTACACCTTC. The full variable domain, with the rest looked up from reference TRBV11-2 and TRBJ1-2, is EAGVAQSPRYKIIEKRQSVAFWCNPISGHATLYWYQQILGQGPKLLIQFQNNGVVDDSQLPKDRFSAERLKGVDSTLKIQPAKLEDSAVYLCASSYRDNYYGYTFGSGTRLTVV.